The 8 T cell receptor beta chains listed next were all sequenced from one sample in a study of OX40 agonist ivuxolimab in advanced cancers. Measured with immunoSEQ multiplex PCR; TCRdb has only the in-frame clones, and not every one. Among tens of thousands of clones listed, approximately 85% were seen once. Source: CD4+ or CD8+ T cells sorted from blood, taken in a trial of the OX40 agonist ivuxolimab. The source is an adult with an advanced solid tumor such as melanoma, head and neck, liver or kidney cancer.

The chain carries TRBV7-9 and TRBJ2-5; D ambiguous. With 5 bases removed from V and 2 bases from J, the gap between germline ends came to 6 bases. CDR1 is SEHNR, CDR2 FQNEAQ, per germline (reference sequence). The CDR3 has 12 residues. The chain's CDR3 is CASSNMQETQYF. In nucleotides, the CDR3 is TGTGCCAGCAGCAATATGCAAGAGACCCAGTACTTC.

The chain employs TRBV27 and TRBJ2-7, with TRBD2 as a possible D gene (5 bases). Germline-derived CDR1 and CDR2 are MNHEY and SMNVEV (reference sequence). This CDR3 has 12 amino acids. V was shortened by 5 bases and J by 7 bases, with 12 bases between the two germline ends. In DNA, the CDR3 is TGTGCCAGCAGTCCCCTTAGGAGGGAGCAGTACTTC. Translating gives CASSPLRREQYF.

The chain couples TRBV14 to TRBJ2-2, with D possibly being TRBD1 (6 bases). There are 15 residues in the CDR3. Trimming cost V 4 bases and J 6 bases, with 15 bases left between them. CDR1 SGHDN and CDR2 FVKESK come from the germline V gene. CDR3 amino acids: CASSPTDRFPGELFF. The CDR3 DNA follows: TGTGCCAGCAGCCCGACCGACAGGTTCCCCGGGGAGCTGTTTTTT.

The chain is built from TRBV28 and TRBJ1-2; no clear D. This CDR3 is 14 amino acids long. V lost 3 bases, J lost 4 bases, and 12 bases lay in between. Germline loops: CDR1 MDHEN, CDR2 SYDVKM. The CDR3 reads CASSFRALVYGYTF. The CDR3 nucleotides read TGTGCCAGCAGTTTTCGGGCATTGGTCTATGGCTACACCTTC.

This sequence joins TRBV4-1 and TRBJ1-4, with TRBD1 identical over 10 bases. The CDR3 extends over 19 amino acids. CDR1 MGHRA and CDR2 YSYEKL come from the germline V gene. The ends lost 3 bases at V and 5 bases at J; junction bases unmatched: 15. CDR3 nucleotide sequence: TGCGCCAGCAGCCACCCAGTTGAGGGACAGGGGATGGAAAATGAAAAACTGTTTTTT. Translated, it gives CASSHPVEGQGMENEKLFF.

The chain has TRBV6-6 and TRBJ1-2; weak D call: TRBD1 (6 bases). V was pared by 2 bases and J by 1 base, with 14 bases between. Germline CDR1 reads MNHNY; CDR2 reads SVGAGI (reference sequence). This CDR3 is 16 amino acids long. The CDR3 sequence is CASSYHRQDINYGYTF. The CDR3 nucleotides read TGTGCCAGCAGTTACCACCGACAGGACATTAACTATGGCTACACCTTC.

The genes are TRBV9 and TRBJ2-5, with D possibly being TRBD1 (6 bases). This CDR3 has 17 amino acids. Germline V gene lookup returns CDR1 SGDLS and CDR2 YYNGEE. Trimming stripped 4 bases from V and 0 bases from J, with 19 bases between. The CDR3 nucleotides read TGTGCCAGCAGCCCCACGTTACAGGGTCCGTACCAAGAGACCCAGTACTTC. Translated, it gives CASSPTLQGPYQETQYF.

Here the CDR3 DNA reads TGTGCCAGTAGTTCTACAGGGCCCCTAGGGGAGCAGTACGTC. Translation: CASSSTGPLGEQYV. This sequence joins TRBV6-5 and TRBJ2-7; possible D gene TRBD1, 6 bases. The CDR3 sequence is 14 residues long. Germline CDR1 is MNHEY and CDR2 is SVGAGI.